These T cell receptor beta chains were read from a single sample in a study of T cell repertoires in cytomegalovirus infection. For these TCRs, the target antigens are not known. MiXCR, run by TCRdb on the reads, gives a single entry per CDR3 protein. Of about half a million distinct CDR3 sequences in the sample, around 30% were seen once. The starting material was cultured PBMCs, obtained from culture after CMV antigen stimulation. These receptor sequences come from a human donor in good health (CMV status not recorded). Some clones in this sample may be carry-over from other donors' samples. CDR3s include the opening cysteine and the closing phenylalanine or tryptophan. D genes are given only for firm matches. Size is omitted from some rows. Given values are once, few, many or a class for expanded clones.

v_call	clone_size	j_call	d_call	cdr3_aa	cdr3_nt
TRBV6-6	NA	TRBJ2-7	TRBD2	CASSYGRTSGSYEQYF	TGTGCCAGCAGTTACGGCAGGACTAGCGGGAGCTACGAGCAGTACTTC
TRBV10-3	few	TRBJ2-5	NA	CAISVSLRVTRGRETQYF	TGTGCCATCAGTGTCTCCCTCCGGGTCACCCGAGGCAGAGAGACCCAGTACTTC
TRBV5-4	NA	TRBJ2-1	NA	CASSLQEGVNDEQFF	TGTGCCAGCAGCTTGCAGGAGGGGGTGAATGATGAGCAGTTCTTC
TRBV12-3/TRBV12-4	few	TRBJ2-1	NA	CASSLTPSSYNEQFF	TGTGCCAGCAGCCTCACCCCGAGCTCCTACAATGAGCAGTTCTTC
TRBV6-1	few	TRBJ2-1	NA	CASSAARAPPINEQFF	TGTGCCAGCAGCGCGGCGCGGGCCCCCCCGATCAATGAGCAGTTCTTC
TRBV2	few	TRBJ2-1	NA	CASMLNNEQFF	TGTGCCAGCATGCTAAACAATGAGCAGTTCTTC
TRBV4-1	once	TRBJ2-5	NA	CASSPAAGAQYF	TGCGCCAGCAGCCCTGCAGCGGGTGCCCAGTACTTC
TRBV7-9	few	TRBJ2-5	NA	CASGEGGYETQYF	TGTGCCAGCGGAGAGGGGGGGTACGAGACCCAGTACTTC
TRBV19	NA	TRBJ2-7	NA	CASSIEGTPAYEQYF	TGTGCCAGTAGTATAGAGGGGACACCAGCCTACGAGCAGTACTTC
TRBV28	few	TRBJ2-2	NA	CASSLDPGTQFDGELFF	TGTGCCAGCAGTTTGGATCCCGGGACCCAATTCGACGGGGAGCTGTTTTTT
TRBV28	few	TRBJ1-2	TRBD1	CASSIRGRNGYTF	TGTGCCAGCAGTATTAGGGGGCGGAATGGCTACACCTTC
TRBV24-1	NA	TRBJ2-7	TRBD1	CATSDKTGTGAYEQYF	TGTGCCACCAGTGACAAAACCGGGACAGGGGCCTACGAGCAGTACTTC
TRBV7-2	NA	TRBJ2-5	TRBD2	CASSLKGGSMETQYF	TGTGCCAGCAGCTTAAAAGGCGGGAGCATGGAGACCCAGTACTTC
TRBV7-2	NA	TRBJ1-4	NA	CASSPRVLGSATNEKLFF	TGTGCCAGCAGCCCCAGGGTTCTAGGGAGTGCAACTAATGAAAAACTGTTTTTT
TRBV4-1	NA	TRBJ2-5	TRBD1	CASSQAPGTGVQQTQYF	TGCGCCAGCAGCCAAGCTCCGGGGACAGGGGTTCAACAGACCCAGTACTTC
TRBV7-2	NA	TRBJ2-3	TRBD2	CASTPGGLGPDTQYF	TGTGCCAGCACACCTGGGGGACTAGGTCCAGATACGCAGTATTTT
TRBV7-2	many	TRBJ1-1	TRBD1	CASTSSGTGNTEAFF	TGTGCCAGCACCTCTTCCGGGACAGGGAACACTGAAGCTTTCTTT
TRBV7-2	few	TRBJ1-5	NA	CASSFQNQPQHF	TGTGCCAGCAGCTTCCAAAATCAGCCCCAGCATTTT
TRBV7-2	few	TRBJ2-1	TRBD2	CASSSGTSTLNEQFF	TGTGCCAGCAGCTCCGGGACTAGCACGCTCAATGAGCAGTTCTTC
TRBV6-6	NA	TRBJ2-7	TRBD2	CASSYGGGGQGVSYEQYF	TGTGCCAGCAGTTACGGGGGGGGAGGGCAAGGTGTTAGCTACGAGCAGTACTTC
TRBV7-2	few	TRBJ2-5	NA	CASSRNLGRSQETQYF	TGTGCCAGCAGCCGGAACCTGGGACGGTCACAAGAGACCCAGTACTTC
TRBV7-2	many	TRBJ2-3	NA	CASSSSGSTDTQYF	TGTGCCAGCAGCTCCTCGGGGAGCACAGATACGCAGTATTTT
TRBV12-3/TRBV12-4	few	TRBJ1-5	NA	CASSYGPNQPQHF	TGTGCCAGCAGCTATGGACCGAATCAGCCCCAGCATTTT
TRBV7-6	NA	TRBJ2-1	NA	CASSPMGYEQFF	TGTGCCAGCAGCCCGATGGGCTATGAGCAGTTCTTC